A selection of T cell receptor beta chains follows, all from one sample in a study of graft-versus-host responses after intestinal transplantation. For these receptors, no antigen is known. TCRdb keeps only in-frame clones here, not all; method: immunoSEQ multiplex PCR. In the table there are around 90,000 clones, over 85% of which are singletons. The sequencing here drew on unstimulated CD8+ T cells sorted from spleen or lymph node cells, taken before intestinal transplant. The receptors come from a human donor who received an intestinal transplant. Each CDR3 is given with its conserved first and last residue. The order of the fields is V gene, clone size, J gene, D gene, CDR3 protein, CDR3 DNA. D genes are given only for firm matches. Part of the rows lack a size; the others show once, few, many or a class for expanded clones.

TRBV30	-	TRBJ2-2	-	CAWTSSTGELFF	TGTGCCTGGACTAGTTCCACCGGGGAGCTGTTTTTT
TRBV7-9	-	TRBJ2-7	TRBD2	CASSPGTSGYYEQYF	TGTGCCAGCAGCCCGGGGACTAGCGGTTACTACGAGCAGTACTTC
TRBV4-1	-	TRBJ2-7	TRBD2	CASSQLAGDRDEQYF	TGCGCCAGCAGCCAACTAGCGGGAGATCGAGACGAGCAGTACTTC
TRBV20-1	-	TRBJ2-7	TRBD1	CSAPTGPEQYF	TGCAGTGCCCCGACAGGGCCCGAGCAGTACTTC
TRBV4-3	-	TRBJ2-7	TRBD1	CASSQDLTGLYEQYF	TGCGCCAGCAGCCAAGATCTGACAGGGTTATACGAGCAGTACTTC
TRBV9	once	TRBJ2-1	-	CASSVVVVGFF	TGTGCCAGCAGCGTAGTTGTGGTCGGGTTCTTC
TRBV5-1	-	TRBJ2-2	-	CASSLGDTNAGELFF	TGCGCCAGCAGCTTGGGGGACACAAACGCCGGGGAGCTGTTTTTT
TRBV4-2	-	TRBJ2-3	-	CASSQGADTQYF	TGTGCCAGCAGCCAAGGCGCGGATACGCAGTATTTT
TRBV7-9	-	TRBJ2-7	-	CASSSMGQYEQYF	TGTGCCAGCAGCTCAATGGGACAATACGAGCAGTACTTC
TRBV13	once	TRBJ2-7	-	CASSSDSYEQYF	TGTGCCAGCAGCTCCGACAGCTACGAGCAGTACTTC
TRBV9	-	TRBJ2-7	-	CASSLSGTPTYEQYF	TGTGCCAGCAGCCTATCAGGGACACCTACCTACGAGCAGTACTTC
TRBV7-9	once	TRBJ2-3	-	CASSLSSDTQYF	TGTGCCAGCAGCTTGTCGTCAGATACGCAGTATTTT
TRBV2	-	TRBJ2-1	-	CASSDFLTSSSYNEQFF	TGTGCCAGCAGTGATTTTTTGACTTCTAGCTCCTACAATGAGCAGTTCTTC
TRBV15	-	TRBJ1-5	-	CATSSGEGSQPQHF	TGTGCCACCAGCAGCGGCGAGGGCAGTCAGCCCCAGCATTTT
TRBV9	-	TRBJ2-3	TRBD2	CASSHLGLGTDTQYF	TGTGCCAGCAGCCATCTGGGACTAGGCACAGATACGCAGTATTTT
TRBV5-4	-	TRBJ2-3	-	CASSLSLDTDTQYF	TGTGCCAGCAGCTTGAGTTTAGACACAGATACGCAGTATTTT
TRBV27	-	TRBJ2-1	-	CASTRDRFDEQFF	TGTGCCAGCACCAGAGACAGATTCGATGAGCAGTTCTTC
TRBV4-1	-	TRBJ2-7	-	CASSLRQGYEQYF	TGCGCCAGCAGCCTAAGGCAGGGCTACGAGCAGTACTTC
TRBV27	-	TRBJ2-7	-	CASSQTGGVDEQYF	TGTGCCAGCAGTCAGACAGGTGGTGTGGACGAGCAGTACTTC
TRBV5-4	-	TRBJ2-7	TRBD2	CASSPGLAASYEQYF	TGTGCCAGCAGCCCGGGACTAGCGGCCTCCTACGAGCAGTACTTC
TRBV27	-	TRBJ2-3	TRBD2	CASSPSTSGPFPSSTDTQYF	TGTGCCAGCAGTCCATCGACTAGCGGGCCTTTCCCCTCTAGCACAGATACGCAGTATTTT
TRBV30	-	TRBJ1-2	-	CAWSVNSLYGYTF	TGTGCCTGGAGTGTGAACAGCCTCTATGGCTACACCTTC
TRBV6-5	-	TRBJ1-1	-	CASSYGGQNTEAFF	TGTGCCAGCAGTTACGGAGGCCAGAACACTGAAGCTTTCTTT
TRBV28	-	TRBJ2-7	-	CASSPRLDTYEQYF	TGTGCCAGCAGTCCCCGGCTAGATACCTACGAGCAGTACTTC
TRBV9	-	TRBJ1-2	-	CASSPITGNDYGYTF	TGTGCCAGCAGCCCAATCACCGGGAACGACTATGGCTACACCTTC
TRBV4-1	-	TRBJ1-1	TRBD1	CASSQAKGQYEAFF	TGCGCCAGCAGCCAAGCGAAGGGACAGTATGAAGCTTTCTTT
TRBV10-1	-	TRBJ2-5	-	CASSESDDPWAETQYF	TGCGCCAGCAGTGAGTCAGACGACCCCTGGGCAGAGACCCAGTACTTC
TRBV14	-	TRBJ2-3	-	CASSPLASAGTDTQYF	TGTGCCAGCAGCCCCCTGGCTAGCGCGGGCACAGATACGCAGTATTTT